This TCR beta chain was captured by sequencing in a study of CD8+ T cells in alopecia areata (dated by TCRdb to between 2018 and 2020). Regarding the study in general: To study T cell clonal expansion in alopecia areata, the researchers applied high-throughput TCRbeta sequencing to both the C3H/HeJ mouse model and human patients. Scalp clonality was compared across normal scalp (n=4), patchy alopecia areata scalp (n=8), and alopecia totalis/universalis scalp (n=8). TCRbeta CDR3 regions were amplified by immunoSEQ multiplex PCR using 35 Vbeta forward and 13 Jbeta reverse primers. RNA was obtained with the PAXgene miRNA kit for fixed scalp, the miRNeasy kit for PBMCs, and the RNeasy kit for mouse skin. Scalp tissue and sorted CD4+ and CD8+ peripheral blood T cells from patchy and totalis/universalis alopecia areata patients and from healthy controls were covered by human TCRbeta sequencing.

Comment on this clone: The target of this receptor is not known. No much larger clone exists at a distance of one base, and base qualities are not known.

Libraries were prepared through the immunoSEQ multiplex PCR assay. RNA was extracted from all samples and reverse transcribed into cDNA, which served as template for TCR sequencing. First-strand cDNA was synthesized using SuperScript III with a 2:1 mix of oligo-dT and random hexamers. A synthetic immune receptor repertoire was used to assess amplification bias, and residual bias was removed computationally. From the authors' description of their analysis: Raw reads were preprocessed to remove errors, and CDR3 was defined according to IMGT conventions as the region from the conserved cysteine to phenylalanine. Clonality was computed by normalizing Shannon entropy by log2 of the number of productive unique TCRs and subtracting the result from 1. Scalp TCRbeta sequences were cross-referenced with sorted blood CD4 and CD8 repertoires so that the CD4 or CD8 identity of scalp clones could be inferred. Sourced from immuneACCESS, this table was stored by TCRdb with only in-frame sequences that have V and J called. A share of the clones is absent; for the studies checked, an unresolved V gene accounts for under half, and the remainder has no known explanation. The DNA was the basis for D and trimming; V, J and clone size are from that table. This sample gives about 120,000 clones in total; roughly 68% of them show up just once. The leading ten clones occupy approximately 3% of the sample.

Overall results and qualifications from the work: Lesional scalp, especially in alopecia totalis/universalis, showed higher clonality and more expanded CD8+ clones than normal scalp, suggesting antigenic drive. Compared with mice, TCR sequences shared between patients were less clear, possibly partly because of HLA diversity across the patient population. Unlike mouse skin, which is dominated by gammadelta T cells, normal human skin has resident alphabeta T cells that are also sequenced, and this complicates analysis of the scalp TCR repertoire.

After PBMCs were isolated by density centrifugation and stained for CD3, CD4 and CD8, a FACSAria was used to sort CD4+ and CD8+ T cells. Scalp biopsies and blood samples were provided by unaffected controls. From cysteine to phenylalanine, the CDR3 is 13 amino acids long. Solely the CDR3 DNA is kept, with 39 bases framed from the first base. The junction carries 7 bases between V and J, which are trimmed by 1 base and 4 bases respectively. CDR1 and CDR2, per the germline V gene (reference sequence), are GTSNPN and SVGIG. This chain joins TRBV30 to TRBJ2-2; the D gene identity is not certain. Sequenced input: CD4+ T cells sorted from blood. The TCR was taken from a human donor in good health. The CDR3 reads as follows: CAWSDASTGELFF. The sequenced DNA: TGTGCCTGGAGTGACGCAAGCACCGGGGAGCTGTTTTTT. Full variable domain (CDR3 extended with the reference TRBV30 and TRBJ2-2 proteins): SQTIHQWPATLVQPVGSPLSLECTVEGTSNPNLYWYRQAAGRGLQLLFYSVGIGQISSEVPQNLSASRPQDRQFILSSKKLLLSDSGFYLCAWSDASTGELFFGEGSRLTVL.